This entry features one T cell receptor beta chain sequence. What it binds is not known. This entry is derived from a study of siplizumab effects on memory and regulatory T cells. Study-wide findings and caveats: Mapping to unstimulated subsets was achieved for only a minor fraction of alloreactive clones. Researchers did not confirm the suppressive function of proliferating Tregs from siplizumab cultures.

Trimming took 6 bases from V and 0 from J, leaving 8 bases between them. Germline CDR1 is MDHEN and CDR2 is SYDVKM. This CDR3 comprises 13 residues. Here immunoSEQ multiplex PCR was the method, and the copy in TCRdb shows in-frame clones only, minus some. The sample has about 91,000 clones, roughly 96% seen once. The TCR sequence derives from a human donor in good health. Sequencing was done on a sample of naive CD4+ T cells sorted from blood. This chain connects TRBV28 to TRBJ1-2; TRBD1 is a possible D gene (5 bases). The CDR3 DNA is TGTGCCAGCAGCCGACAGCCTAACTATGGCTACACCTTC. Its translation is CASSRQPNYGYTF.